The rows below give T cell receptor beta chains drawn from one sample of a study of OX40 agonist ivuxolimab in advanced cancers. Clones were read by immunoSEQ multiplex PCR, and TCRdb kept only the in-frame ones, dropping some. Among 25,000 to 40,000 clones, roughly 81% were seen once, and the ten largest hold roughly 22%. The sequenced sample was CD4+ or CD8+ T cells sorted from blood, obtained in a trial of the OX40 agonist ivuxolimab. These receptor sequences come from an adult with an advanced solid tumor such as melanoma, head and neck, liver or kidney cancer. Each CDR3 is given with its conserved first and last residue.

j_call: TRBJ2-5; v_call: TRBV7-3; cdr3_aa: CASSSRGAFTETQYF
j_call: TRBJ2-7; v_call: TRBV6-5; cdr3_aa: CASSEARFYEQYF
j_call: TRBJ2-5; v_call: TRBV5-4; cdr3_aa: CASSRTSGNQETQYF
j_call: TRBJ1-2; v_call: TRBV4-2; cdr3_aa: CASSQDPERGYTF
j_call: TRBJ1-4; v_call: TRBV28; cdr3_aa: CASNNGGYLEKLFF
j_call: TRBJ2-6; v_call: TRBV9; cdr3_aa: CASSVEASGANVLTF
j_call: TRBJ2-5; v_call: TRBV7-9; cdr3_aa: CASSLRVAGKETQYF
j_call: TRBJ1-6; v_call: TRBV30; cdr3_aa: CAWSPPGLYNSPLHF
j_call: TRBJ1-1; v_call: TRBV7-2; cdr3_aa: CASSPKRVGLNTEAFF
j_call: TRBJ1-1; v_call: TRBV19; cdr3_aa: CASSIWGGEAFF
j_call: TRBJ1-1; v_call: TRBV11-2; cdr3_aa: CASSLDRDIHASNTEAFF
j_call: TRBJ1-5; v_call: TRBV6-1; cdr3_aa: CASTPKGQGTPVDF
j_call: TRBJ1-1; v_call: TRBV7-2; cdr3_aa: CASSFGLLNTEAFF
j_call: TRBJ2-7; v_call: TRBV6-6; cdr3_aa: CASSYTGGAAYEQYF
j_call: TRBJ1-4; v_call: TRBV5-6; cdr3_aa: CASSSDRGEKLFF
j_call: TRBJ1-2; v_call: TRBV27; cdr3_aa: CASGMTGAHEYYGYTF
j_call: TRBJ2-5; v_call: TRBV18; cdr3_aa: CASSPGQQETQYF
j_call: TRBJ2-2; v_call: TRBV7-6; cdr3_aa: CASSLRITGELFF
j_call: TRBJ1-5; v_call: TRBV7-2; cdr3_aa: CASSFLGGNQPQHF
j_call: TRBJ2-5; v_call: TRBV7-2; cdr3_aa: CASSLGWGMETQYF
j_call: TRBJ1-4; v_call: TRBV19; cdr3_aa: CASSGQVGEKLFF
j_call: TRBJ2-7; v_call: TRBV10-3; cdr3_aa: CAISDSDRAILEQYF
j_call: TRBJ2-1; v_call: TRBV2; cdr3_aa: CASSEALAGNEQFF
j_call: TRBJ1-5; v_call: TRBV2; cdr3_aa: CATRADMRQPQHF
j_call: TRBJ2-5; v_call: TRBV9; cdr3_aa: CASSVSTSSETQYF
j_call: TRBJ1-6; v_call: TRBV5-1; cdr3_aa: CASSLVVRAGYNSPLHF
j_call: TRBJ2-7; v_call: TRBV11-1; cdr3_aa: CASSLELGYEQYF